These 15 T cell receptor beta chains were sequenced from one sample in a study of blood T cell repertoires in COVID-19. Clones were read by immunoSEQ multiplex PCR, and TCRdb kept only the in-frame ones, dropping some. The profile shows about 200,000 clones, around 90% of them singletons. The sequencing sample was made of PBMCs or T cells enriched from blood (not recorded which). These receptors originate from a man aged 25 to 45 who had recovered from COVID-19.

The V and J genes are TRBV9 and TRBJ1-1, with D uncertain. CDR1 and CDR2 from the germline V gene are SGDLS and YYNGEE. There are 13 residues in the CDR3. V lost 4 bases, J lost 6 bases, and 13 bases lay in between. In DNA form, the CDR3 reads TGTGCCAGCAGCCTCGGAGGAAGGGCTGAAGCTTTCTTT. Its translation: CASSLGGRAEAFF.

The CDR3 sequence is CASRDRAKSNQPQHF. Here the CDR3 DNA reads TGTGCCAGCAGGGACAGGGCAAAAAGCAATCAGCCCCAGCATTTT. The chain employs TRBV19 and TRBJ1-5, with TRBD1 matching over 9 bases. V was clipped by 9 bases and J by 1 base; unmatched bases: 7. The CDR3 has 15 amino acids. Germline-derived CDR1 and CDR2 are LNHDA and SQIVND (reference sequence).

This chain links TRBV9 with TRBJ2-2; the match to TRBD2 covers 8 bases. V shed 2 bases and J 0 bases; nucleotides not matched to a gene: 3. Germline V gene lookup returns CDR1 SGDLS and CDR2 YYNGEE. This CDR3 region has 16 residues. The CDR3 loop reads CASSVGGAPNTGELFF. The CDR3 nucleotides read TGTGCCAGCAGCGTCGGGGGGGCCCCGAACACCGGGGAGCTGTTTTTT.

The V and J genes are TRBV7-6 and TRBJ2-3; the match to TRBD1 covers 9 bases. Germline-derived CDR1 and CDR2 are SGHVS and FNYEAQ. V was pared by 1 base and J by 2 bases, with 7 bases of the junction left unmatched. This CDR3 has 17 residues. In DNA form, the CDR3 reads TGTGCCAGCAGCTTAGACGTGAGGGACAGGGACACAGATACGCAGTATTTT. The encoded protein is CASSLDVRDRDTDTQYF.

CDR3 region: CASSLSPSGSYEQYF. The DNA for the CDR3 is TGCGCCAGCAGCTTAAGTCCTAGCGGGTCGTACGAGCAGTACTTC. This chain links TRBV5-1 with TRBJ2-7; 8 nucleotides line up with TRBD2. CDR1 and CDR2 from the germline V gene are SGHRS and YFSETQ. V lost 2 bases, J lost 4 bases, and 8 bases stayed unmatched. The CDR3 is made up of 15 amino acids.

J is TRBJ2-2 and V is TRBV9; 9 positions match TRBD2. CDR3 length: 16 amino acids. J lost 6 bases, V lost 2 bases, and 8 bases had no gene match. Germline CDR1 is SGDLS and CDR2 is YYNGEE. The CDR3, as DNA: TGTGCCAGCAGCGTTGGCGCGGGAGGGCCTTCCGGGGAGCTGTTTTTT. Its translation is CASSVGAGGPSGELFF.

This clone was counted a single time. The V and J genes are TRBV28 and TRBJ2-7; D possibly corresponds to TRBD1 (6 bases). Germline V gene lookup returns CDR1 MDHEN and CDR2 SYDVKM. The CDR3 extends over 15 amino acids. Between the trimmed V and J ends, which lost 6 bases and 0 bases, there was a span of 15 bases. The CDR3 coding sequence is TGTGCCAGCAGCACATCCGGGACAACCTCCTACGAGCAGTACTTC. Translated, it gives CASSTSGTTSYEQYF.

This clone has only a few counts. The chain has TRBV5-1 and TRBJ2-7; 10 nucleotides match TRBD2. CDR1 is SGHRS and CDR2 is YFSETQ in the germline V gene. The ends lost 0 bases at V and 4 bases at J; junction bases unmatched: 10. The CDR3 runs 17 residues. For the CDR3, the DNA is TGCGCCAGCAGCTTGGCCGTATCTAGCGGGAGTGGATACGAGCAGTACTTC. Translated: CASSLAVSSGSGYEQYF.

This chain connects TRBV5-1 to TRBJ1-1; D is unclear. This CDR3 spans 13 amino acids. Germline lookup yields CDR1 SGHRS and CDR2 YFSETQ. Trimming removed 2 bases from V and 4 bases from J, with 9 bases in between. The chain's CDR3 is CASSFPGGTEAFF. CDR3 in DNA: TGCGCCAGCAGCTTTCCCGGCGGCACTGAAGCTTTCTTT.

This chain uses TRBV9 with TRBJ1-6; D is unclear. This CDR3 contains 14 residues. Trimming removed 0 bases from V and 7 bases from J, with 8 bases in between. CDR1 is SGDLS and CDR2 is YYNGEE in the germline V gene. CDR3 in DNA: TGTGCCAGCAGCGTAGGAGGTGAGAATTCACCCCTCCACTTT. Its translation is CASSVGGENSPLHF.

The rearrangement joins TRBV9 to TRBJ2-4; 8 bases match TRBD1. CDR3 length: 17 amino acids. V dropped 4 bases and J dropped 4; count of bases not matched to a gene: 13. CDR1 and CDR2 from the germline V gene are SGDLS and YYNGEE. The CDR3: CASSPRGIRDRKNIQYF. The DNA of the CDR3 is TGTGCCAGCAGCCCCCGCGGTATTCGGGACAGGAAAAACATTCAGTACTTC.

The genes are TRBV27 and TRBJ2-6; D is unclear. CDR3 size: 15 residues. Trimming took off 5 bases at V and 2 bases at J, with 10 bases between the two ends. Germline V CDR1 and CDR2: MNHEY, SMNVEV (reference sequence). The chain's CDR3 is CASSLYGPGANVLTF. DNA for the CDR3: TGTGCCAGCAGTCTTTATGGCCCTGGGGCCAACGTCCTGACTTTC.

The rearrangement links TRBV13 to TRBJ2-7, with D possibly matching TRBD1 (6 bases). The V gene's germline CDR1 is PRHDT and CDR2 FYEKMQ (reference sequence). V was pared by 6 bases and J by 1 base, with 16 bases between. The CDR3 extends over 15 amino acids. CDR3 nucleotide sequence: TGTGCCAGCAGTTACCTGTCAGGGGCGTCCTACGAGCAGTACTTC. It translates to CASSYLSGASYEQYF.

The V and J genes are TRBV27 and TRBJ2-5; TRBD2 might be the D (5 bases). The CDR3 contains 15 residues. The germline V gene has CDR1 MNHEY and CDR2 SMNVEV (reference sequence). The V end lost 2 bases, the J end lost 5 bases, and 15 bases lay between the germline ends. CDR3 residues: CASSLAGLRRETQYF. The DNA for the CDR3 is TGTGCCAGCAGTTTAGCGGGCCTAAGGAGGGAGACCCAGTACTTC.

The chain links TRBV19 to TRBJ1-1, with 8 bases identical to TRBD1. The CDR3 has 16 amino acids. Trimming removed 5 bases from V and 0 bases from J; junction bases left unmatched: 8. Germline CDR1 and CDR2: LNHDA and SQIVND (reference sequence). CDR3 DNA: TGTGCCAGTAGTCTAAAACGACAGGGGCTGAACACTGAAGCTTTCTTT. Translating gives CASSLKRQGLNTEAFF. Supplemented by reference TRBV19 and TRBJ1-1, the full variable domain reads DGGITQSPKYLFRKEGQNVTLSCEQNLNHDAMYWYRQDPGQGLRLIYYSQIVNDFQKGDIAEGYSVSREKKESFPLTVTSAQKNPTAFYLCASSLKRQGLNTEAFFGQGTRLTVV.